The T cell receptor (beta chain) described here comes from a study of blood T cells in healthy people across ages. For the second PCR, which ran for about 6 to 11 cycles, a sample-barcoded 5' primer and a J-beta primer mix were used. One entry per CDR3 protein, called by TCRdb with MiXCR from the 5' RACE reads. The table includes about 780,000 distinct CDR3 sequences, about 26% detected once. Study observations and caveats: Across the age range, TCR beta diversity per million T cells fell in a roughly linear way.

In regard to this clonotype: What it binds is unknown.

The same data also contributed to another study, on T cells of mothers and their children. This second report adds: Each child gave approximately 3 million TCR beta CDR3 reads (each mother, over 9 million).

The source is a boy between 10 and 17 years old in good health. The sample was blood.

Written as DNA, the CDR3 is TGTGCCAGCAGTGAAAGAGTGGGGGGCCGCGCGGGGAAGGGCTACACCTTC. It codes for CASSERVGGRAGKGYTF. This chain connects TRBV6-1 to TRBJ1-2; perhaps TRBD1 as D (6 bases). CDR3 length: 17 residues. Germline loops: CDR1 MNHNS, CDR2 SASEGT. V was pared by 2 bases and J by 8 bases, with 24 bases between.